The 8 T cell receptor beta chains below were found in one sample sequenced in a study of blood T cells in healthy people across ages. Alongside a J-beta primer mix, a sample-barcoded 5' primer served in a second PCR lasting roughly 6 to 11 cycles. Each CDR3 protein is one row after TCRdb ran MiXCR on the 5' RACE reads. The sample lists about 700,000 distinct CDR3 sequences, approximately 29% occurring once. The sequenced sample was blood. The receptors here all came from a woman aged 80 or over in good health.

Remarks on this clonotype: This clone may be a read error of a much larger clone one base away. The conserved closing phenylalanine or tryptophan is absent in this CDR3, likely reflecting a read error. The rearrangement links TRBV3-1 to TRBJ2-7; 8 positions match TRBD1. Germline values: CDR1 LGHDT, CDR2 YNNKEL (reference sequence). The CDR3 loop spans 17 amino acids. Trimming at V came to 4 bases and at J to 4 bases, leaving 15 bases not matched to a gene. CDR3 in DNA: TGTGCCAGCAGCCCCCGGGACAGGTTCTCGACTATATACGAGCAGTACCTC. It yields the protein CASSPRDRFSTIYEQYL.

A few counts support this clonotype. This may be a read error, as it is one base from a much larger clone. V and J are TRBV7-2 and TRBJ2-1, with 9 bases that match TRBD2. The germline V gene has CDR1 SGHTA and CDR2 FQGNSA. Germline trimming cut 1 base from V and 8 bases from J; bases unmatched to any gene: 12. The CDR3 is 17 residues long. The CDR3 sequence: CASSLDRLRGGRDEQFF. CDR3 sequence (DNA): TGTGCCAGCAGCTTAGATCGTTTGCGGGGGGGCAGAGATGAGCAGTTCTTC.

The chain joins TRBV29-1 to TRBJ1-1; TRBD1 agrees at 11 bases. The V gene end was trimmed by 0 bases and the J gene end by 2 bases; junction bases not matched to a gene: 11. The CDR3 loop spans 18 amino acids. Germline CDR1 and CDR2: SQVTM and ANQGSEA. CDR3 amino acids: CSVEETRPGTGGNTEAFF. The CDR3 DNA reads as TGCAGCGTTGAAGAGACTCGTCCCGGGACAGGGGGTAACACTGAAGCTTTCTTT. Filled out from reference TRBV29-1 and TRBJ1-1, the complete variable domain reads SAVISQKPSRDICQRGTSLTIQCQVDSQVTMMFWYRQQPGQSLTLIATANQGSEATYESGFVIDKFPISRPNLTFSTLTVSNMSPEDSSIYLCSVEETRPGTGGNTEAFFGQGTRLTVV.

The rearrangement uses TRBV29-1 and TRBJ2-5; TRBD1 agrees at 12 bases. The CDR3 covers 17 residues. Germline V gene data show CDR1 as SQVTM and CDR2 as ANQGSEA. V shed 2 bases and J 4 bases; nucleotides not matched to a gene: 11. The CDR3 is CSVEYRDRGQSRETQYF. In DNA form, the CDR3 reads TGCAGCGTTGAATACCGGGACAGGGGGCAATCGCGAGAGACCCAGTACTTC. The variable domain in full, completed from reference TRBV29-1 and TRBJ2-5, reads SAVISQKPSRDICQRGTSLTIQCQVDSQVTMMFWYRQQPGQSLTLIATANQGSEATYESGFVIDKFPISRPNLTFSTLTVSNMSPEDSSIYLCSVEYRDRGQSRETQYFGPGTRLLVL.

This clonotype was counted at least ten times. This chain uses TRBV7-8 with TRBJ2-1; D not resolved. Between the trimmed V and J ends, which lost 5 bases and 8 bases, there was a span of 19 bases. The germline V gene has CDR1 SGHVS and CDR2 FQNEAQ. The CDR3 totals 15 residues. The CDR3 loop reads CASSLRTSKVDEQFF. The CDR3, as DNA: TGTGCCAGCAGCCTCAGGACCTCCAAGGTCGATGAGCAGTTCTTC. Looking up the rest from reference TRBV7-8 and TRBJ2-1 gives the full variable domain: GAGVSQSPRYKVAKRGQDVALRCDPISGHVSLFWYQQALGQGPEFLTYFQNEAQLDKSGLPSDRFFAERPEGSVSTLKIQRTQQEDSAVYLCASSLRTSKVDEQFFGPGTRLTVL.

This clonotype was observed a few times. A clone one base away is much larger, so this may be a read error. The gene calls are TRBV29-1 and TRBJ2-1, with 8 bases that match TRBD2. The CDR3 totals 12 residues. V was clipped by 7 bases and J by 7 bases; unmatched bases: 6. CDR1 SQVTM and CDR2 ANQGSEA come from the germline V gene. The CDR3 spells CSGAPGGNEQFF. CDR3 sequence (DNA): TGCAGCGGTGCCCCGGGGGGGAATGAGCAGTTCTTC.

The chain employs TRBV5-5 and TRBJ2-1; D is unclear. V lost 0 bases to trimming and J lost 2 bases, with 9 bases between them. The CDR3 consists of 15 residues. Germline CDR1 is SGHKS and CDR2 is YYEKEE (reference sequence). CDR3 DNA sequence: TGTGCCAGCAGCTTGGGACCGAAAGCCTACAATGAGCAGTTCTTC. Its protein is CASSLGPKAYNEQFF.

This clonotype was detected a few times. The chain has TRBV7-8 and TRBJ1-2, with unresolved D. The V gene's germline CDR1 is SGHVS and CDR2 FQNEAQ. The CDR3 has 15 amino acids. V was shortened by 1 base and J by 4 bases, with 13 bases between the two germline ends. The CDR3 here is CASSLGVGKVYGYTF. For the CDR3, the DNA is TGTGCCAGCAGCTTAGGGGTAGGAAAGGTCTATGGCTACACCTTC.